This T cell receptor beta chain was identified during a study of cytomegalovirus exposure and HLA in healthy donors (dated 2017 in TCRdb). With regard to the full study: In an earlier analysis of fewer than 750 of the donors, 276 Gb of sequence data and 90 million to 130 million unique TCR beta sequences from roughly 190 million T cells were reported. An early release covering 550 to 700 HLA-typed donors comprised about 300 gigabases of sequencing data and around 80 million unique TCR sequences. The genetic ancestry cluster associated with self-reported Caucasian donors included around 76% of the 398 genotyped donors. The aim of the study was to test whether cataloging public T cell receptors could identify signatures of past pathogen exposure. The study used immunosequencing to profile the T cell repertoires of around 600 subjects and linked those repertoires to cytomegalovirus serostatus. Along with the approximately 620-subject first cohort, a separate validation cohort of some 130 different subjects was used. The study combined high-throughput TCR immunosequencing, statistical association of individual TCRs with disease status, and machine learning to predict cytomegalovirus infection status. A later analysis re-analyzed previously published TCR beta repertoires from 650 to 800 donors and added high-resolution HLA genotyping to study TCR occurrence patterns. Rather than drawing on any new phenotypic data, the later analysis identified candidate immune exposures from TCR beta sequences and the way those sequences occurred across donors. In an earlier analysis of a few hundred of the donors, high-throughput TCR beta sequencing was used to judge whether each TCR beta V gene segment behaved as functional or pseudogenic. Donor age, sex, ethnicity and CMV serostatus were collected together with the repertoire data. A later genetic analysis used genome-wide SNP genotypes for about 60% of the roughly 700 donors, treating that subset as a discovery cohort. Every discovery cohort repertoire had been produced on one sequencing platform. Class I and class II HLA loci were covered by the typing at four-digit resolution. The number of typed donors differed by locus: about 620-640 for A, B, C, DRB1 and DQB1; approximately 540 for DQA1; 606 for DPA1; and around 490 for DPB1. A handful of DR-DQ haplotypes were handled as single units for association and clustering because linkage in the cohort was strong. On average, about 240,000 unique TCR beta nucleotide sequences were sequenced per donor among 300 to 500 genotyped donors of the cohort, with around 19% of those sequences being non-productive.

For CDR1 and CDR2, the germline V gene lists SGHTA and FQGNSA. V is clipped by 5 bases and J by 2 bases, and the sequence between their germline boundaries is 13 bases long. The cysteine opens and the phenylalanine closes a CDR3 of 14 amino acids. The read is trimmed to its CDR3 DNA, 42 bases read in frame from base 1. Remarks on this clone: This receptor's antigen is unknown. No base qualities exist here, and no much larger clone lies one base off it.

General findings and caveats noted by the study authors: A further reported finding was that TCR beta sequences accurately predicted the HLA-A and HLA-B alleles for most subjects in the first cohort. Only TCR beta chains were sequenced in this cohort, and the absence of alpha or paired-chain data limited detectable features. Because HLA typing was missing for some donors at each locus, association tests included only the typed subset. Compared with the approximately 670-donor mean, donors in an Asian-associated ancestry cluster had fewer N-insertions in productive TCRs, according to a later genetic analysis. Because counts were too low, roughly 16 rarely observed V segments, including chromosome 9 orphons, were left out of the earlier analysis of a few hundred of the donors. The authors suggested that the approach could potentially be extended to other disease states and immunological phenotypes. The 87-base-pair reads could not distinguish some IMGT-functional V segments, including TRBV6-2 and TRBV6-3, so those segments were excluded. For the cohort, immune exposure information was limited to CMV serostatus. Correlated functional status among segregating V segments might be attributable to linkage disequilibrium, but an unknown experimental factor could not be ruled out. Presence/absence analyses assumed roughly uniform sequencing depth across donors, an assumption that may not hold. In vitro tests confirmed that a few of the cytomegalovirus-associated TCR beta chains recognize cytomegalovirus antigens. A later analysis found that most CMV-associated TCR beta chains appeared HLA-restricted, with HLA associations seemingly driven largely by CMV exposure. A later analysis found that HLA-associated TCR beta chains were more clonally expanded and had lower generation probabilities than equally common non-associated chains. Several of the top co-occurrence clusters appeared to be linked to parvovirus B19, influenza, CMV and Epstein-Barr virus, according to a later analysis. The study gave a list of 150 to 200 TCR beta chains associated with cytomegalovirus. In a later analysis, 16,951 TCR beta sequences were associated with specific HLA alleles at a false discovery rate of 0.05. The classifier was reported to diagnose cytomegalovirus status with high specificity and sensitivity in both the original and validation cohorts. Broadly in line with IMGT annotations, most TCR beta V segments showed up in productive rearrangements about 87% or about 30% of the time in an earlier analysis of under 700 of the donors. In a later analysis, TCR association rates were found to vary across HLA loci, with the most associated TCRs seen for DRB1 alleles and the fewest for HLA-C alleles. When HLA alleles, especially DR and DQ, strongly co-occurred, attributing TCR associations to individual alleles was difficult. A cluster of highly shared sequence variants was judged likely to be a technical artifact of the sequencing pipeline. An association between a missense DCLRE1C variant and V-gene and J-gene trimming of TCR beta chains was found in a later genetic analysis and replicated in an independent cohort. Most TCR sequences were observed very rarely across donors, whereas some public TCRs were present in many individuals.

Preparation of the library involved the immunoSEQ multiplex PCR assay. For the multiplex PCR, a mixture combining 60 forward primers for TCR Vbeta segments and 13 reverse primers for TCR Jbeta segments was used. A multiplex PCR assay on genomic DNA amplified the CDR3 region of rearranged TCR beta genes. The Illumina HiSeq System was used to sequence the amplified TCR beta libraries as 87-base-pair reads. The study's own analysis went as follows. A later analysis counted about 80 million unique TCR beta chains across the roughly 700 repertoires, and about 10 million of these chains were shared by at least two donors. A nearest-neighbor algorithm error-corrected the raw reads and collapsed the reads into unique sequences, merging closely related sequences to remove PCR and sequencing errors. Alignment of CDR3 sequences to IMGT reference sequences was used to assign V, D and J gene segments. For a sequence to be retained, at least a six-nucleotide match to both a V gene segment and a J gene segment was required. Rearrangements were classified as productive when the CDR3 lacked stop codons and remained in frame with V and J, and all other rearrangements were classified as non-productive. Following IMGT convention, CDR3 was defined as the stretch from the second conserved V-encoded cysteine up to the conserved J-encoded phenylalanine. The earlier analysis of some 580 of the donors excluded any sequence lacking an unambiguous match to a single V gene segment. In an earlier analysis of several hundred of the donors, V segments were called functional above 56.7% productive rearrangements and were called segregating when the between-donor standard deviation exceeded 5%. A statistical classification framework was built for diagnosing cytomegalovirus status from the catalog of TCR beta chain sequences. V and J gene assignment, in a later analysis, came from comparing TCR nucleotide sequences with IMGT/GENE-DB human TR gene sequences. The TCRdist pipeline was used in a later analysis to assign CDR3 sequences and most-parsimonious VDJ recombination scenarios. A later analysis defined each TCR beta chain by its CDR3 amino acid sequence plus V-gene family, and excluded reads lacking a unique V-gene family. A later analysis removed roughly 590 highly shared, low-generation-probability nucleotide sequences to deal with suspected cross-contamination and a sequencing artifact. For each public chain, a later analysis derived a clonal expansion index from normalized ranks of inferred template counts within each repertoire. A later analysis computed generation probabilities with a VDJ recombination model fitted to out-of-frame rearrangements, and checked the results against IGoR. A later analysis scored TCR-TCR, TCR-HLA and TCR-CMV co-occurrence with hypergeometric tests, applying a repertoire-size bias correction to TCR pairs. A later analysis estimated false discovery rates by permuting HLA or CMV assignments 20 times. In a later analysis, co-occurring TCRs were grouped using DBSCAN, and TCRdist sequence similarity was added for clustering within HLA-allele-positive subsets. Repertoires with fewer than 30,000 or more than 120,000 public chains, plus five repertoires with anomalous nucleotide sharing, were excluded from co-occurrence clustering. TCRdb retrieved this table from immuneACCESS and kept in-frame rearrangements only. Not all clones are present; in checked studies, unresolved V genes account for under half, and no reason is known for the remainder. V, J and clone size reflect that table, while D and trimming were determined from the DNA. The sample includes about 130,000 clones, with 65% to 90% observed a single time. Approximately 10% of the sample is taken by the ten largest.

The cohort was made up of 650 to 700 healthy bone marrow donors. At the time of sampling, all cohort members were nominally healthy, though unrecorded immune exposures were likely present. The donor tested CMV seropositive, placing the donor among the roughly 300 seropositive members of the cohort. A peripheral blood sample was collected from each donor, and TCR beta sequencing was performed on peripheral blood mononuclear cells. The Qiagen DNeasy Blood Extraction Kit was used to extract genomic DNA from the blood cell samples. The chain joins TRBV7-2 to TRBJ2-7; a tentative D match to TRBD1 spans 6 bases. Sequencing used PBMCs. This sequence was found in a male donor in good health and CMV-seropositive. Here is the DNA: TGTGCCAGCAGCCATGGACAGACAGCCTACGAGCAGTACTTC. Its translation reads: CASSHGQTAYEQYF.